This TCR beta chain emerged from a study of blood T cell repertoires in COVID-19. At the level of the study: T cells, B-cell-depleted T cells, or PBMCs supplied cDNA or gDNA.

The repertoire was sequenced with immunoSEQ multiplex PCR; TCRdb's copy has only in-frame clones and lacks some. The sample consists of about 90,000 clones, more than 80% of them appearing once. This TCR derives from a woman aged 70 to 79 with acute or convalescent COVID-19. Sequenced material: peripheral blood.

This CDR3 reads CASSSLAGANEQFF. The CDR3 DNA reads as TGTGCCAGCAGTTCACTAGCGGGAGCCAATGAGCAGTTCTTC. The chain is built from TRBV6-5 and TRBJ2-1; 11 nucleotides agree with TRBD2. Germline V gives CDR1 MNHEY, CDR2 SVGAGI. V lost 4 bases and J lost 6; bases outside the gene matches: 2. This CDR3 contains 14 residues.